This T cell receptor (beta chain) was sequenced in a study of blood T cell repertoires in COVID-19 (dated by TCRdb to 2018 to 2021). For the study in its entirety: Samples covering the acute and convalescent phases of COVID-19 were provided by collaborators in the United States, Italy and Spain. The repertoires were released in a freely available public database meant as a resource for research on the immune response to SARS-CoV-2. Sample metadata almost always included a de-identified subject ID, COVID-19 status, age in years and sex. Samples were obtained from the ongoing ImmuneRACE study (first 160 participants) and from over 1,000 subjects provided by 6 global collaborators. Subjects who had been exposed to COVID-19, were actively infected with it, or had recovered from it provided the deeply sampled blood TCRbeta repertoires that made up the dataset. The prospective study material was composed of cDNA or gDNA derived from T cells, B-cell-depleted T cells, or PBMCs. Where available, HLA class I and class II types were taken from metadata supplied by the sample provider and were not determined by assay-based typing.

The CDR1 and CDR2 encoded by the germline V gene are MGHRA and YSYEKL. Cut back by 0 bases and 10 bases, the V and J ends lie 7 bases apart. From its cysteine to its phenylalanine, the CDR3 spans 12 amino acids. Only the CDR3 DNA is retained, 36 bases long and in frame from the first base. TCRbeta CDR3 regions were amplified from genomic DNA using the immunoSEQ Assay, a bias-controlled multiplex PCR. The authors' pipeline ran thus. Nucleated cell counts per sample were estimated from amplification of reference gene primers within the assay. Sequence reads were collapsed and filtered to measure the absolute abundance of every unique TCRbeta CDR3 rearrangement. Productive Simpson clonality was computed per sample as the square root of Simpson's diversity index over productive rearrangements. As stored in TCRdb, this immuneACCESS dataset retains in-frame rearrangements with V and J assigned. A fraction of the clones does not appear; measured against another copy, unresolved V genes explain less than half of the discrepancy, and the remainder lacks a known reason. V and J calls and clone size are those listed in that table; D and trimming were worked out from the DNA. This sample is represented by 150,000 to 200,000 clones; about 80% of them were singletons. The ten largest make up about an eighth of the sample.

General study outcomes and caveats: Clinical and demographic metadata were provided uncurated, with the amount varying by source and participant.

Enrolling through a virtual design, the prospective study's participants ranged in age from roughly 18 to 89 years and lived across about two dozen United States geographic areas. In the prospective study, cohorts were assigned on the basis of participant-reported clinical history obtained from a screening survey and a study questionnaire. A participant counted as exposed if, within 2 weeks of entering the study, that participant had been in contact with someone who had a PCR-confirmed or clinician-diagnosed COVID-19 case. Each participant in the prospective study had whole blood, serum and a nasopharyngeal or oropharyngeal swab collected by mobile phlebotomists. Participants in the prospective study had the option to provide additional blood draws and questionnaires over a 2-month period. Blood samples from the prospective study were shipped frozen or at room temperature prior to DNA extraction.

About this clone: The target of this receptor is not known. Per-base qualities were not stored, and no clone one base away is much larger.

The chain uses TRBV4-1 and TRBJ2-1; perhaps TRBD2 is the D gene, with 5 bases matching. Input material: PBMCs or T cells enriched from blood (not recorded which). The sequence was obtained from a man in his fifties or sixties who had been exposed to COVID-19. The CDR3 protein sequence reads: CASSQEQREQFF. The DNA is as follows: TGCGCCAGCAGCCAAGAACAGCGGGAGCAGTTCTTC.